The 31 T cell receptor beta chains below come from one sample, sequenced in a study of identical twins (dated by TCRdb to between 2015 and 2016). Libraries were prepared through 5' RACE. The listed sequencing device is Illumina HiSeq 2000. TCRdb reprocessing: public reads trimmed at Q25 with fastp, clones called with MiXCR, in-frame beta chains kept. Each entry merges the rows of one CDR3 protein and shows their most common DNA and genes. Here the sample has approximately 700,000 distinct CDR3 sequences; around 6.1% occur a single time. The ten largest clones take up 1.5% to 2% of the sample. Sequenced input: naive T cells sorted from blood. The sample's cell subset or site label is to be understood as: cells isolated with a human naive T-cell isolation kit. All receptors come from a man in his late teens or twenties in good health.

This chain connects TRBV7-3 to TRBJ1-6; D not resolved. V gave up 1 base and J gave up 5 bases, with 6 bases separating them. This CDR3 has 14 amino acids. The germline CDR1 and CDR2 sequences are SGHTA and FQGTGA. The CDR3 reads CASSLRHNNSPLHF. CDR3 sequence (DNA): TGTGCCAGCAGCTTAAGACATAATAATTCACCCCTCCACTTT.

The rearrangement joins TRBV15 to TRBJ2-3, with D unresolved. Germline-derived CDR1 and CDR2 are LNHNV and YYDKDF (reference sequence). CDR3 length: 13 amino acids. V dropped 1 base and J dropped 2 bases, with 4 bases sitting between them. CDR3 DNA: TGTGCCACCAGCAGAGGCGTCACAGATACGCAGTATTTT. Protein: CATSRGVTDTQYF.

This clonotype has at least ten counts. The chain combines TRBV24-1 with TRBJ1-5; D possibly corresponds to TRBD1 (5 bases). The ends were cut back, 4 bases at V and 4 bases at J, with 19 bases in the middle. CDR1 KGHDR and CDR2 SFDVKD come from the germline V gene. The CDR3 totals 17 residues. For the CDR3, the DNA is TGTGCCACCAGTGACCCCTCTGCCGGGGGTGGGAATCAGCCCCAGCATTTT. This codes for CATSDPSAGGGNQPQHF.

The V and J genes are TRBV12-3 or TRBV12-4 and TRBJ2-5; D remains unclear. The CDR3 runs to 11 residues. Trimming shortened V by 5 bases and J by 7 bases, and 8 bases separated the two germline ends. CDR3 bases: TGTGCCAGCAGTACCACGGGGACCCAGTACTTC. Translated, it gives CASSTTGTQYF.

The chain employs TRBV14 and TRBJ2-1; D possibly corresponds to TRBD2 (5 bases). With 2 bases removed from V and 0 bases from J, the gap between germline ends came to 8 bases. Germline CDR1 SGHDN, CDR2 FVKESK. The length of the CDR3 is 15 residues. DNA for the CDR3: TGTGCCAGCAGCCAATTCACTAGCTCCTACAATGAGCAGTTCTTC. This codes for CASSQFTSSYNEQFF.

This clonotype was detected many times. The chain links TRBV20-1 to TRBJ1-5; D is unclear. V lost 6 bases, J lost 1 base, and 13 bases lay in between. Germline V CDR1 and CDR2: DFQATT, SNEGSKA (reference sequence). The CDR3 covers 14 residues. DNA of the CDR3: TGCAGTGCCCCGAAGGTAGGGAGCAATCAGCCCCAGCATTTT. It specifies CSAPKVGSNQPQHF.

This sequence joins TRBV30 and TRBJ2-7; TRBD1 agrees at 9 bases. The J segment lost 2 bases and the V segment lost 1 base, leaving 3 bases of the junction unmatched. CDR1 is GTSNPN and CDR2 is SVGIG in the germline V gene (reference sequence). The length of the CDR3 is 14 residues. The DNA for the CDR3 is TGTGCCTGGAGTGCAACAGGGGGCCCCTACGAGCAGTACTTC. Residues: CAWSATGGPYEQYF.

For the CDR3, the DNA is TGTGCCAGCAGCCAGGGTCGGGAGCTGTTTTTT. It codes for CASSQGRELFF. V gene TRBV6-5 combines with J gene TRBJ2-2, with D perhaps TRBD1 (5 bases). This CDR3 spans 11 amino acids. CDR1 is MNHEY and CDR2 is SVGAGI in the germline V gene. Trimming pared 6 bases from V and 9 bases from J, leaving 8 bases between.

This clonotype was detected many times. This chain's CDR3 is CASSYSPGIGNTGELFF. CDR3 DNA: TGTGCCAGCAGTTACTCTCCGGGAATCGGGAACACCGGGGAGCTGTTTTTT. The genes are TRBV6-5 and TRBJ2-2; D is perhaps TRBD2 (5 bases). The CDR3 is 17 amino acids. V was cut by 0 bases and J by 1 base, with 12 bases left in between. CDR1 MNHEY and CDR2 SVGAGI come from the germline V gene.

The chain carries TRBV3-1 and TRBJ2-2, with D possibly matching TRBD2 (6 bases). V was cut by 4 bases and J by 1 base, with 13 bases left in between. Germline V gene sequence: CDR1 LGHDT, CDR2 YNNKEL (reference sequence). The CDR3 loop spans 16 amino acids. This CDR3 is CASSRRPSENTGELFF. The CDR3 DNA sequence: TGTGCCAGCAGCCGAAGGCCTAGCGAGAACACCGGGGAGCTGTTTTTT.

The V gene is TRBV6-2 or TRBV6-3, the J gene TRBJ1-2; possibly TRBD1 for D (6 bases). Per the germline V gene, CDR1 is MNHEY and CDR2 is SVGEGT. Trimming removed 10 bases from V and 8 bases from J, with 20 bases in between. This CDR3 is 13 amino acids long. CDR3 nucleotide sequence: TGTGCCACCCTAATTGGGGGGCCGGAAGGCTACACCTTC. Amino acid sequence: CATLIGGPEGYTF.

The CDR3 DNA reads TGCGCCAGCAGTGAGGGGTTTTCTTACGAGCAGTACGTC. This gives the protein CASSEGFSYEQYV. The chain carries TRBV5-1 and TRBJ2-7; either TRBD1 or TRBD2 may fit D (5 bases each). CDR3 length: 13 residues. V gave up 5 bases and J gave up 4 bases, with 13 bases separating them. Germline V gene lookup returns CDR1 SGHRS and CDR2 YFSETQ.

This clonotype came up a few times. The rearrangement links TRBV20-1 to TRBJ2-1, with TRBD2 matching over 11 bases. V gave up 5 bases and J gave up 9 bases; unmatched junction bases: 6. This CDR3 region has 13 residues. From germline, CDR1 is DFQATT and CDR2 SNEGSKA (reference sequence). DNA of the CDR3: TGCAGTGCTTTACTAGCGGGGGAGGGTGAGCAGTTCTTC. It yields the protein CSALLAGEGEQFF.

The genes are TRBV7-9 and TRBJ1-2; possible D gene TRBD1, 5 bases. The CDR3 length is 15 residues. V was cut by 4 bases and J by 4 bases, with 16 bases left in between. CDR1 is SEHNR, CDR2 FQNEAQ, per germline (reference sequence). The CDR3 nucleotides read TGTGCCAGCAGCTCCCAGGGTAACGTCGGCTATGGCTACACCTTC. It specifies CASSSQGNVGYGYTF.

This chain joins TRBV7-2 and TRBJ1-2, with D perhaps TRBD1 (6 bases). CDR3 length: 15 residues. The germline gives CDR1 SGHTA, CDR2 FQGNSA. Deletions cut 1 base from V and 4 bases from J, with 13 bases between. The CDR3 region is CASSLGYRVLYGYTF. For the CDR3, the DNA is TGTGCCAGCAGCTTAGGATACAGGGTCCTCTATGGCTACACCTTC.

The chain has TRBV20-1 and TRBJ2-3; 8 positions agree with TRBD2. V lost 6 bases and J lost 3; bases outside the gene matches: 11. The CDR3 length is 15 residues. The germline CDR1 and CDR2 sequences are DFQATT and SNEGSKA (reference sequence). The CDR3: CSAVPGLVVTDTQYF. Here the CDR3 DNA reads TGCAGTGCCGTCCCGGGACTAGTAGTTACAGATACGCAGTATTTT.

In this sample, this clonotype turned up a few times. The genes are TRBV11-2 and TRBJ2-4, with TRBD2 matching over 11 bases. With 4 bases clipped from V and 0 bases from J, the junction kept 14 bases outside the gene matches. The germline V gene has CDR1 SGHAT and CDR2 FQNNGV. CDR3 length: 20 amino acids. CDR3 coding DNA: TGTGCCAGCAGCTCTTTCCTCGGGACTAGCGGTACCTTAGCCAAAAACATTCAGTACTTC. This translates into CASSSFLGTSGTLAKNIQYF.

The chain is built from TRBV4-1 and TRBJ2-7; 8 nucleotides align to TRBD2. Per the germline V gene, CDR1 is MGHRA and CDR2 is YSYEKL. With V trimmed by 3 bases and J by 3 bases, 4 bases remained unmatched. CDR3 length equals 14 residues. The CDR3 DNA follows: TGCGCCAGCAGCCAGGCGGGAGGAGACTACGAGCAGTACTTC. Translating gives CASSQAGGDYEQYF.

This clonotype was picked up many times. The rearrangement joins TRBV12-5 to TRBJ2-5, with 11 bases identical to TRBD2. With V trimmed by 5 bases and J by 3 bases, 11 bases remained unmatched. This CDR3 spans 17 amino acids. Germline CDR1 is LGHNT and CDR2 is FRNRAP. DNA for the CDR3: TGTGCTAGTGGTCCAATCCGGCGACTAGCGGGAAAAGAGACCCAGTACTTC. Translating it yields CASGPIRRLAGKETQYF. The full variable domain, its missing parts supplied by reference TRBV12-5 and TRBJ2-5, is DARVTQTPRHKVTEMGQEVTMRCQPILGHNTVFWYRQTMMQGLELLAYFRNRAPLDDSGMPKDRFSAEMPDATLATLKIQPSEPRDSAVYFCASGPIRRLAGKETQYFGPGTRLLVL.

This clonotype appeared many times. The CDR3 bases are TGTGCCAGCAGCTTCCCAGCGGGAGGGCCCGGGGAGCTGTTTTTT. Translation: CASSFPAGGPGELFF. The chain uses TRBV7-8 and TRBJ2-2; 10 positions agree with TRBD2. The CDR3 loop spans 15 amino acids. The trim removed 3 bases at V and 6 bases at J, leaving 4 bases unmatched. Germline V lookup: CDR1 SGHVS, CDR2 FQNEAQ.

The J gene is TRBJ2-1, the V gene TRBV28; 9 bases map to TRBD1. This CDR3 region has 20 residues. V was clipped by 3 bases and J by 3 bases; unmatched bases: 18. Looked up from germline, CDR1 is MDHEN and CDR2 is SYDVKM. The CDR3 bases are TGTGCCAGCAGTTTCCCCGGGACAGGGATTATAAGTGGATTCTACAATGAGCAGTTCTTC. This translates into CASSFPGTGIISGFYNEQFF.

This clonotype was observed many times. V gene TRBV29-1 combines with J gene TRBJ2-3; D might be TRBD2 (6 bases). The CDR3 totals 13 residues. Germline CDR1 SQVTM, CDR2 ANQGSEA. The ends were cut back, 3 bases at V and 1 base at J, with 8 bases in the middle. CDR3 bases: TGCAGCGTTGAGATAGCGGGCACAGATACGCAGTATTTT. Its protein product is CSVEIAGTDTQYF.

Of note for this clonotype: One junction end does not reproduce the germline sequence, and a read error may be involved. The rearrangement uses TRBV12-3 or TRBV12-4 and TRBJ2-1, with D tentatively TRBD1 (5 bases). The CDR3 extends over 14 amino acids. CDR3: CTSSSPRGIDEQFF. The CDR3 region has the DNA TGTACCAGCAGTTCACCTAGGGGTATAGATGAGCAGTTCTTC.

The V call is TRBV12-3 or TRBV12-4, the J call TRBJ2-7; unclear D gene. The CDR3 consists of 15 residues. The germline V and J ends were trimmed by 7 bases and 4 bases, with 20 bases remaining between them. CDR3 DNA: TGTGCCAGCACCGTTAGTGGGCAAGGGATATACGAGCAGTACTTC. Protein sequence: CASTVSGQGIYEQYF.

This clonotype has at least ten counts. The rearrangement joins TRBV10-1 to TRBJ2-1; TRBD2 matches at 8 bases. The germline V gene has CDR1 WNHNN and CDR2 SYGVQD (reference sequence). The CDR3 is 16 amino acids. Unmatched junction bases numbered 9, after V lost 6 bases and J lost 2 bases. The CDR3 nucleotides read TGCGCCAGCAGCCCCGAGTTGGGACTAGCCTACAATGAGCAGTTCTTC. Amino acid sequence: CASSPELGLAYNEQFF.

The chain uses TRBV7-8 and TRBJ2-1, with a tentative D call TRBD2 (7 bases). CDR1 is SGHVS and CDR2 is FQNEAQ in the germline V gene. The CDR3 consists of 17 residues. The ends were cut back, 4 bases at V and 3 bases at J, with 19 bases in the middle. Here the CDR3 reads CASSSFNLGGHYNEQFF. CDR3 bases: TGTGCCAGCAGCTCGTTCAACTTGGGGGGGCACTACAATGAGCAGTTCTTC. The whole variable domain, filled in from reference TRBV7-8 and TRBJ2-1, reads GAGVSQSPRYKVAKRGQDVALRCDPISGHVSLFWYQQALGQGPEFLTYFQNEAQLDKSGLPSDRFFAERPEGSVSTLKIQRTQQEDSAVYLCASSSFNLGGHYNEQFFGPGTRLTVL.

This clonotype was detected ten times or more. The V call is TRBV5-1, the J call TRBJ2-7, with 8 bases that match TRBD2. This CDR3 contains 15 residues. The germline gives CDR1 SGHRS, CDR2 YFSETQ. Trimming cost V 7 bases and J 7 bases; bases outside gene matches: 16. In DNA form, the CDR3 reads TGCGCCAGCCGAGAGTCGGGAGGGGGTACGGGAGAGCAGTACTTC. It encodes CASRESGGGTGEQYF.

V is TRBV29-1 and J is TRBJ2-1, with 7 bases lining up with TRBD2. V lost 4 bases to trimming and J lost 9 bases; unmatched junction nucleotides: 18. This CDR3 is 16 amino acids long. CDR1 and CDR2 (germline): SQVTM, ANQGSEA. The chain's CDR3 is CSVVLLWWEGRGEQFF. The CDR3 DNA follows: TGCAGCGTTGTTCTTCTTTGGTGGGAGGGCCGGGGTGAGCAGTTCTTC.

The rearrangement uses TRBV19 and TRBJ2-5; no definite D call. In germline, CDR1 is LNHDA, CDR2 SQIVND (reference sequence). V dropped 2 bases and J dropped 4 bases, with 8 bases sitting between them. The CDR3 is 13 amino acids. Here the CDR3 reads CASSIRRLETQYF. The CDR3 nucleotides are TGTGCCAGTAGTATACGCCGATTAGAGACCCAGTACTTC.

The V call is TRBV3-1, the J call TRBJ1-6, with D hard to call. Germline CDR1 is LGHDT and CDR2 is YNNKEL (reference sequence). Trimming pared 1 base from V and 7 bases from J, leaving 14 bases between. This CDR3 comprises 16 residues. This chain's CDR3 is CASSQALRLGNSPLHF. As DNA, the CDR3 is TGTGCCAGCAGCCAAGCTCTACGGCTAGGGAATTCACCCCTCCACTTT.

Only a few counts were recorded for this clonotype. The rearrangement links TRBV27 to TRBJ2-7; D is perhaps TRBD1 (5 bases). With 4 bases removed from V and 5 bases from J, the gap between germline ends came to 12 bases. CDR3 length equals 13 residues. The germline gives CDR1 MNHEY, CDR2 SMNVEV (reference sequence). CDR3 region: CASSYQGQNEQYF. CDR3 DNA: TGTGCCAGCAGTTACCAGGGCCAGAACGAGCAGTACTTC.